These T cell receptor beta chains were read from a single sample in a study of T cells in Graves' hyperthyroidism and ophthalmopathy. TCRdb used MiXCR to reprocess the multiplex PCR reads, holding one entry per CDR3 protein. The repertoire holds some 370,000 distinct CDR3 sequences, with over 12% as singletons. Sequences were obtained from blood. These TCRs come from a man aged 50 to 60 with Graves' ophthalmopathy. Both conserved end residues are trimmed from each CDR3. Fields, in order: J gene, V gene, CDR3 protein.

j_call: TRBJ2-1; v_call: TRBV3-1; cdr3_aa: ASSQDLPPSTHKNEQF
j_call: TRBJ1-1; v_call: TRBV3-1; cdr3_aa: ASSQVPGDGTEAF
j_call: TRBJ1-2; v_call: TRBV5-6; cdr3_aa: ASSSDSYGYT
j_call: TRBJ2-5; v_call: TRBV7-9; cdr3_aa: ASSDTTGRETQY
j_call: TRBJ2-1; v_call: TRBV9; cdr3_aa: ASSVSDRGNEQF
j_call: TRBJ1-2; v_call: TRBV28; cdr3_aa: ASSPSGNPGYT
j_call: TRBJ2-1; v_call: TRBV10-1; cdr3_aa: ASMASGSFGNEQF
j_call: TRBJ2-7; v_call: TRBV6-2/TRBV6-3; cdr3_aa: ASSYRISGSYGLYEQY
j_call: TRBJ1-2; v_call: TRBV19; cdr3_aa: ATKKGPDGYGYT
j_call: TRBJ2-2; v_call: TRBV10-3; cdr3_aa: AIQNRTSGRITGELF
j_call: TRBJ1-2; v_call: TRBV24-1; cdr3_aa: ATSLGQAYGYT
j_call: TRBJ1-2; v_call: TRBV12-3/TRBV12-4; cdr3_aa: ASSFPGDYGYT
j_call: TRBJ2-6; v_call: TRBV5-6; cdr3_aa: ASSEGPGQARGANVLT
j_call: TRBJ2-2; v_call: TRBV20-1; cdr3_aa: SARAGGSTGELF
j_call: TRBJ2-1; v_call: TRBV12-3/TRBV12-4; cdr3_aa: ASGQNEQF
j_call: TRBJ2-7; v_call: TRBV10-3; cdr3_aa: AISDDGTKPYEQY
j_call: TRBJ2-5; v_call: TRBV30; cdr3_aa: AWSFSGSRETQY
j_call: TRBJ2-1; v_call: TRBV9; cdr3_aa: ASSNERESNEQF
j_call: TRBJ2-5; v_call: TRBV7-9; cdr3_aa: ASSVAQDSQETQY
j_call: TRBJ2-2; v_call: TRBV29-1; cdr3_aa: SVAGDSSRGTGELF
j_call: TRBJ2-2; v_call: TRBV5-1; cdr3_aa: ASSLTWSGNTGELF
j_call: TRBJ1-2; v_call: TRBV12-3/TRBV12-4; cdr3_aa: ASGSSGGFYGYT